This T cell receptor beta chain was identified in a study of T cell responses to AZD1222 COVID-19 vaccine. At the level of the study: Combined were second doses at about 4 or about 12 weeks.

Concerning this clone: What it binds is not known.

Clones were read by immunoSEQ multiplex PCR, and TCRdb kept only the in-frame ones, dropping some. The sample shows around 200,000 clones, just over 85% of them seen only once. Study-wide findings and caveats: Females made up more of the donors, who were largely white British, and clonal diversity may have come out too low. Baseline seropositives among AZD1222 recipients totaled only 5 to 7. Recipients of two AZD1222 doses showed rising Spike-specific TCR breadth and depth.

This specimen was peripheral blood, taken on day 0 of AZD1222 vaccination. The receptor comes from an adult in good health.

CDR3 protein: CASSQGSVGQFF. The CDR3 DNA sequence: TGTGCCAGCAGCCAAGGCTCCGTAGGGCAGTTCTTC. The chain combines TRBV3-1 (or the pseudogene TRBV3-2) with TRBJ2-1; D is unresolved. V was trimmed by 1 base and J by 12 bases, leaving 10 bases between them. CDR1 is LGHDT and CDR2 is YNNKEL in the germline V gene (reference sequence). This CDR3 region has 12 residues.